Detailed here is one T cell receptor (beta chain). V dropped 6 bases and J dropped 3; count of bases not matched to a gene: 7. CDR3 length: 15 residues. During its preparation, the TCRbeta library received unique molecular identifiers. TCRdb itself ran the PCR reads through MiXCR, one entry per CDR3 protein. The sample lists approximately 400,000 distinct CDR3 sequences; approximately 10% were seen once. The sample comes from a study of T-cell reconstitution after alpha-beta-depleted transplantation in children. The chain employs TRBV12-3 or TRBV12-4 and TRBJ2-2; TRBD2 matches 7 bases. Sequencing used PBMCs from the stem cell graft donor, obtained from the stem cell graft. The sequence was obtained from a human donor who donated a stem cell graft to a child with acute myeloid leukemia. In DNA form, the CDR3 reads TGTGCCAGCAGATCGCTAGCGGTCCACACCGGGGAGCTGTTTTTT. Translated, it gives CASRSLAVHTGELFF.